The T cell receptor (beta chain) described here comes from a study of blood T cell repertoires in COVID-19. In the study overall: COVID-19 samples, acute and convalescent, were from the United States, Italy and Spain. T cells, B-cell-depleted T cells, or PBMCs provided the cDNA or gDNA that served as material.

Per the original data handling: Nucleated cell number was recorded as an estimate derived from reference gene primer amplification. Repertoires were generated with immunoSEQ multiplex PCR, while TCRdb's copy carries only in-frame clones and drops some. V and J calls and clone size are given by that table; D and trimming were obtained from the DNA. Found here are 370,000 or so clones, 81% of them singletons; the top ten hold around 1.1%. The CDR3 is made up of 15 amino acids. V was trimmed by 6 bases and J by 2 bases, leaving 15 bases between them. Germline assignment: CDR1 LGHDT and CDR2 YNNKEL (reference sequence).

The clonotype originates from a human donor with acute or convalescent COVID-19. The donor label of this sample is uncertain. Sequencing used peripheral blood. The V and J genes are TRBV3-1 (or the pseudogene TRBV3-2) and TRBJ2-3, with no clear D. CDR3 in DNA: TGTGCCAGCAGTCCCTCTAGTAGGTCCACAGATACGCAGTATTTT. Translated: CASSPSSRSTDTQYF.